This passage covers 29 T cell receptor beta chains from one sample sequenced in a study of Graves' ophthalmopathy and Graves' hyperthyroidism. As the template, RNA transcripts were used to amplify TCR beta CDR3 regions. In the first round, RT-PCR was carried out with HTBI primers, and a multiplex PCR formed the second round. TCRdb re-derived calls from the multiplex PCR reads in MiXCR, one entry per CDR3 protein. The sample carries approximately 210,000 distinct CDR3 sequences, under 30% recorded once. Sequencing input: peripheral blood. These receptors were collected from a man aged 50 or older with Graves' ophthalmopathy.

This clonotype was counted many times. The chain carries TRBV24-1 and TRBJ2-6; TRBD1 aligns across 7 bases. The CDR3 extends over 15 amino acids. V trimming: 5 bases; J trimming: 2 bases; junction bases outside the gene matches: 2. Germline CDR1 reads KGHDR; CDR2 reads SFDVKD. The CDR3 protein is CATSVTGAGANVLTF. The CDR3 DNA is TGTGCCACCAGTGTAACAGGGGCTGGGGCCAACGTCCTGACTTTC.

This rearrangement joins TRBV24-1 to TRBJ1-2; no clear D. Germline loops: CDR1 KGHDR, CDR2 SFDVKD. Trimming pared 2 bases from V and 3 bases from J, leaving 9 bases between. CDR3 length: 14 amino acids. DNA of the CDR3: TGTGCCACCAGTGATTCGGCACCTTACTATGGCTACACCTTC. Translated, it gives CATSDSAPYYGYTF.

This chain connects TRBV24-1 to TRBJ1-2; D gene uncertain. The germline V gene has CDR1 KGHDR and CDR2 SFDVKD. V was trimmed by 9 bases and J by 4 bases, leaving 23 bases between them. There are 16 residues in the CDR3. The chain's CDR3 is CATSASTAQGGYGYTF. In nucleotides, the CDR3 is TGTGCCACCTCGGCCTCAACAGCCCAAGGAGGCTATGGCTACACCTTC.

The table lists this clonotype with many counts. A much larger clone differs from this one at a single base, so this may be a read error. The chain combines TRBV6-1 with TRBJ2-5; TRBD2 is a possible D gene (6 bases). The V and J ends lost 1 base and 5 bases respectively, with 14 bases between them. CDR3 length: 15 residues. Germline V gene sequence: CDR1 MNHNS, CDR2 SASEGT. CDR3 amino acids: CASSEEPGGTETQYF. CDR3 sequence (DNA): TGTGCCAGCAGTGAAGAACCTGGCGGGACGGAGACCCAGTACTTC.

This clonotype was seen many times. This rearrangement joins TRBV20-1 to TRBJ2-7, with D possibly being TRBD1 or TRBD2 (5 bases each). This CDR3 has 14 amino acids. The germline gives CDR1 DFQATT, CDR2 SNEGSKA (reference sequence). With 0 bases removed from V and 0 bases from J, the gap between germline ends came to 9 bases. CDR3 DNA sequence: TGCAGTGCTAGAGATAGGGACGGCTCCTACGAGCAGTACTTC. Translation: CSARDRDGSYEQYF.

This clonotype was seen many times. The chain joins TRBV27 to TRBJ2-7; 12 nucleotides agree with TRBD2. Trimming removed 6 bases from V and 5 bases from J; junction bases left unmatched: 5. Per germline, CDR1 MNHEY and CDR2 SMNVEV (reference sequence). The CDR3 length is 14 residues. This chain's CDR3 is CASRPRLAGDEQYF. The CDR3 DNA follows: TGTGCCAGCAGACCTCGACTAGCGGGAGACGAGCAGTACTTC.

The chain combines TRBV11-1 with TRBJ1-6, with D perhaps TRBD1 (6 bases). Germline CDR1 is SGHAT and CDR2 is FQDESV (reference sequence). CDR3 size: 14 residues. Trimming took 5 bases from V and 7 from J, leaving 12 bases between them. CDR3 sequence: CASSRTGNNSPLHF. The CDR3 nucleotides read TGTGCCAGCAGCCGCACAGGGAACAATTCACCCCTCCACTTT.

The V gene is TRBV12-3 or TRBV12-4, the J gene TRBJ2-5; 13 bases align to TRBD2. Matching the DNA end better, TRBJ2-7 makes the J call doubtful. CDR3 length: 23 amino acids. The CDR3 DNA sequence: TGTGCCAGCAGTTTAAGTCCCCTCGGCCAGGCGATAAAAGGACTAGCGGGAGAAGGCGAGCAGTACTTC. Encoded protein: CASSLSPLGQAIKGLAGEGEQYF.

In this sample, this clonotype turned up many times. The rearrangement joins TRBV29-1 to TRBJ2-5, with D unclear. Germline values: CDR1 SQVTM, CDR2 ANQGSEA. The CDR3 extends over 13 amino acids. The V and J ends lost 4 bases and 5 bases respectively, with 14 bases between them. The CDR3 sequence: CSVVAGLGETQYF. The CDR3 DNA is TGCAGCGTTGTTGCAGGCCTTGGGGAGACCCAGTACTTC. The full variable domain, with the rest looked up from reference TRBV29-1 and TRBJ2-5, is SAVISQKPSRDICQRGTSLTIQCQVDSQVTMMFWYRQQPGQSLTLIATANQGSEATYESGFVIDKFPISRPNLTFSTLTVSNMSPEDSSIYLCSVVAGLGETQYFGPGTRLLVL.

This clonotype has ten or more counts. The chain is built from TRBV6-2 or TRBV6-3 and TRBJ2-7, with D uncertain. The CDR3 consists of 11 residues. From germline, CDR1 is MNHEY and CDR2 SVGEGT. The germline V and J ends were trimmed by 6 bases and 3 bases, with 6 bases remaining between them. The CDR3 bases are TGTGCCAGCAGGGACGGCTACGAGCAGTACTTC. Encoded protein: CASRDGYEQYF.

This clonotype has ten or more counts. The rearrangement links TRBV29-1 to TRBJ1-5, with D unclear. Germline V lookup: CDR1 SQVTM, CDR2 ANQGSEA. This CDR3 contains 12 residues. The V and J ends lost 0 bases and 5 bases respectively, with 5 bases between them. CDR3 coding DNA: TGCAGCGTTGAAGATGGGGATCAGCCCCAGCATTTT. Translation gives CSVEDGDQPQHF.

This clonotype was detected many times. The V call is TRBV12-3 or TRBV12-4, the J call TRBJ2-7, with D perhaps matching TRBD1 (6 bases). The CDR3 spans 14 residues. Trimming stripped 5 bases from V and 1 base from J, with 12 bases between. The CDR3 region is CASSDRGHSYEQYF. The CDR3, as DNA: TGTGCCAGCAGTGACCGGGGACATTCCTACGAGCAGTACTTC.

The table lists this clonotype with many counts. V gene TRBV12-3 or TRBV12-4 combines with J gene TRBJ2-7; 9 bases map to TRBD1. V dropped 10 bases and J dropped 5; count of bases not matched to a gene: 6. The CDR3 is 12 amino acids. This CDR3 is CATKGQGHEQYF. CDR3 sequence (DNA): TGTGCCACCAAGGGACAGGGACACGAGCAGTACTTC.

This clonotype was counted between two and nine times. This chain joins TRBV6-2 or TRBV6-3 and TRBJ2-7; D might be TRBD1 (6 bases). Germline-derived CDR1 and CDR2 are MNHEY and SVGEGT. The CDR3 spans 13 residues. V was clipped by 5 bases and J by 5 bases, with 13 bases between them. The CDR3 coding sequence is TGTGCCAGCAGTGCGGACAGTTTCGACGAGCAGTACTTC. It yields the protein CASSADSFDEQYF.

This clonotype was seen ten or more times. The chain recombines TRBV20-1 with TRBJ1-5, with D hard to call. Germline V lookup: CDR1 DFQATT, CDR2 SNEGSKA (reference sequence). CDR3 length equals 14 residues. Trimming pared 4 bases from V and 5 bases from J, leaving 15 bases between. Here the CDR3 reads CSAIPSTLDQPQHF. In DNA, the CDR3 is TGCAGTGCTATTCCCTCGACCTTGGATCAGCCCCAGCATTTT.

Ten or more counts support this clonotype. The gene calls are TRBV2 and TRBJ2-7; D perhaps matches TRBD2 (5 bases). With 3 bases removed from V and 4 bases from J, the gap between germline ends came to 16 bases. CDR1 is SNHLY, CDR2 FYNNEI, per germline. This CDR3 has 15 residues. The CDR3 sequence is CASSDPSGGDYEQYF. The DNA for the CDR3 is TGTGCCAGCAGTGACCCCAGCGGAGGAGATTACGAGCAGTACTTC.

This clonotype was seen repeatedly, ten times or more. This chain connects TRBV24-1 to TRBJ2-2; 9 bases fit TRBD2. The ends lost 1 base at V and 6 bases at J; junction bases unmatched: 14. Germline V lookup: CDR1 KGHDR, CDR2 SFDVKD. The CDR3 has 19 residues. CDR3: CATSDFIHTAGGTAGELFF. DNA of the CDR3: TGTGCCACCAGTGATTTCATCCACACAGCGGGAGGTACCGCCGGGGAGCTGTTTTTT.

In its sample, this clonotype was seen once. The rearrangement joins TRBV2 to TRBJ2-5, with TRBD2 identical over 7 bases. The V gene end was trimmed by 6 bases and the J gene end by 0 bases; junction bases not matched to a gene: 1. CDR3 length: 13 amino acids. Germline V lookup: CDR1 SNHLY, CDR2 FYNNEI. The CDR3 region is CASSGLDQETQYF. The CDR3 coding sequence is TGTGCCAGCAGCGGACTAGACCAAGAGACCCAGTACTTC.

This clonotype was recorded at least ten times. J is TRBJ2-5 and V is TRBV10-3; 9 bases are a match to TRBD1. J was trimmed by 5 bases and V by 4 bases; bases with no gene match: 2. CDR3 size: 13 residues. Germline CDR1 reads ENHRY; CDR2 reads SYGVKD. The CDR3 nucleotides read TGTGCCATCAGTGGGGACAGGGTGGAGACCCAGTACTTC. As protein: CAISGDRVETQYF.

This CDR3 is CSATGTAAGANVLTF. The CDR3 DNA is TGCAGCGCAACGGGGACGGCGGCGGGGGCCAACGTCCTGACTTTC. V and J are TRBV29-1 and TRBJ2-6; the D call may be TRBD1 or TRBD2 (5 bases each). Trimming stripped 7 bases from V and 4 bases from J, with 17 bases between. The CDR3 has 15 amino acids. Per the germline V gene, CDR1 is SQVTM and CDR2 is ANQGSEA.

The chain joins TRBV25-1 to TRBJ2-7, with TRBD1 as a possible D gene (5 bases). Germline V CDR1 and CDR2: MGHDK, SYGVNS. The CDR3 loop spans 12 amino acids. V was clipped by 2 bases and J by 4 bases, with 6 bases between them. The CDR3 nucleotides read TGTGCCAGCAGTGAAAGGGGTTACGAGCAGTACTTC. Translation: CASSERGYEQYF.

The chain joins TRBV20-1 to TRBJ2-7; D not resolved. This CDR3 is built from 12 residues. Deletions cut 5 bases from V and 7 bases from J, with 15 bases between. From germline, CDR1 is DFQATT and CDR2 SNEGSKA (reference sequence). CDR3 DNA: TGCAGTGCTCAAGTGGGCGTCAGGGAGCAGTACTTC. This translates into CSAQVGVREQYF.

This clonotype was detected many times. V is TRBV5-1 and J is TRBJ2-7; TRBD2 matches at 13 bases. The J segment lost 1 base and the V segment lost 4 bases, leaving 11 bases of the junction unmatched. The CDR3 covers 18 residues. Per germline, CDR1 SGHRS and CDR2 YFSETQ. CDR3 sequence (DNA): TGCGCCAGCAGCCCAGGACACGCGGGACTAGCGGGGTCCTACGAGCAGTACTTC. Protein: CASSPGHAGLAGSYEQYF. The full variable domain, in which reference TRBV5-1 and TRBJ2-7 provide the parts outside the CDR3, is KAGVTQTPRYLIKTRGQQVTLSCSPISGHRSVSWYQQTPGQGLQFLFEYFSETQRNKGNFPGRFSGRQFSNSRSEMNVSTLELGDSALYLCASSPGHAGLAGSYEQYFGPGTRLTVT.

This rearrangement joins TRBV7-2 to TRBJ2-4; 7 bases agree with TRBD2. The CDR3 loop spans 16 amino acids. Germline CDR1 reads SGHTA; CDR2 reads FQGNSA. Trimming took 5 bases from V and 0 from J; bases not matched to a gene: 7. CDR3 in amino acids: CASSPGERGAKNIQYF. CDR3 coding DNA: TGTGCCAGCAGCCCTGGGGAGCGGGGAGCCAAAAACATTCAGTACTTC. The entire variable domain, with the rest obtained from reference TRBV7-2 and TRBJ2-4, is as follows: GAGVSQSPSNKVTEKGKDVELRCDPISGHTALYWYRQSLGQGLEFLIYFQGNSAPDKSGLPSDRFSAERTGGSVSTLTIQRTQQEDSAVYLCASSPGERGAKNIQYFGAGTRLSVL.

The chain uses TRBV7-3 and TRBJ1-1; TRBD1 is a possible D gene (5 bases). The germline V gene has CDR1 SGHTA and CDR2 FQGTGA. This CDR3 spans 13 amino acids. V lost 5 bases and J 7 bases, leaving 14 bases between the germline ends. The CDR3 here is CASSKGPTNEAFF. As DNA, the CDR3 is TGTGCCAGCAGCAAGGGACCGACGAATGAAGCTTTCTTT.

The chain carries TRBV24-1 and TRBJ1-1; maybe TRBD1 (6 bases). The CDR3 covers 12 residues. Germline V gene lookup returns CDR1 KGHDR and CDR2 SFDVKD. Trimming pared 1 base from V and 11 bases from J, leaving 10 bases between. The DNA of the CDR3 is TGTGCCACCAGTGATTTAAGGGGGTCGGCTTTCTTT. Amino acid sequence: CATSDLRGSAFF.

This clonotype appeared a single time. The chain's CDR3 is CASSDYANTEAFF. The CDR3 DNA follows: TGTGCCAGCAGTGACTATGCGAACACTGAAGCTTTCTTT. This chain uses TRBV6-1 with TRBJ1-1; no clear D gene. This CDR3 spans 13 amino acids. Germline V gene lookup returns CDR1 MNHNS and CDR2 SASEGT. Deletions cut 3 bases from V and 1 base from J, with 6 bases between.

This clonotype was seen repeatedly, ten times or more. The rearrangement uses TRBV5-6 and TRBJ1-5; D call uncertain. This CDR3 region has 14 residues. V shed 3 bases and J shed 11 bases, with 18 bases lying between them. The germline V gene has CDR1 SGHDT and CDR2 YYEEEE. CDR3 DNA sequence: TGTGCCAGCAGCTACGGACGGAGCCTTGGGGCCCAGCATTTT. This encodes CASSYGRSLGAQHF. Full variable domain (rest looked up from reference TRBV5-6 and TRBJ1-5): DAGVTQSPTHLIKTRGQQVTLRCSPKSGHDTVSWYQQALGQGPQFIFQYYEEEERQRGNFPDRFSGHQFPNYSSELNVNALLLGDSALYLCASSYGRSLGAQHFGDGTRLSIL.

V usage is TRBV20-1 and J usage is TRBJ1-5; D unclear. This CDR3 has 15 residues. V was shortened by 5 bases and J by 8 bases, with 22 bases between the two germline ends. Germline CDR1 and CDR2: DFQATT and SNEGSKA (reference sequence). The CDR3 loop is CSAAIYGRMDEPQHF. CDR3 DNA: TGCAGTGCTGCGATCTACGGACGGATGGATGAGCCCCAGCATTTT.